This is a list of T cell receptor beta chains from one sample in a study of T cell changes during pregnancy in multiple sclerosis. TCRdb keeps only in-frame clones here, not all; method: immunoSEQ multiplex PCR. The sample lists tens of thousands of clones; 91% were seen once. This specimen consisted of PBMCs, obtained in the first trimester of pregnancy. The receptors were gathered from a female donor in good health, serving as a control in a pregnancy study. Some clones in this sample may be carry-over from other donors' samples. CDR3s include the opening cysteine and the closing phenylalanine or tryptophan. A D gene is named only where the DNA matches it firmly. Rows give clone size only sometimes, using once, few, many, or a class for an expanded clone.

V	D	size	length	J	DNA	CDR3
TRBV7-6	TRBD1	NA	17	TRBJ1-5	TGTGCCAGCAGCCAAGAGGCGGACAGGGGGCAGGGTCAGCCCCAGCATTTT	CASSQEADRGQGQPQHF
TRBV25-1	TRBD1	once	15	TRBJ1-5	TGTGCCAGCAGTGAATGGGACAGGAAATATCAGCCCCAGCATTTT	CASSEWDRKYQPQHF
TRBV4-1	TRBD1	few	14	TRBJ1-4	TGCGCCAGCTCACCAGGGGGCGTGGGTGAAAAACTGTTTTTT	CASSPGGVGEKLFF
TRBV7-9	TRBD2	few	14	TRBJ2-7	TGTGCCAGCAGCTCGACTAGCAGATCCTACGAGCAGTACTTC	CASSSTSRSYEQYF
TRBV15	TRBD2	NA	19	TRBJ2-1	TGTGCCACCAGCAGTTTACTCCGGGTCCCTCGGACTAGCTCCAATGAGCAGTTCTTC	CATSSLLRVPRTSSNEQFF
TRBV4-3	NA	NA	15	TRBJ2-4	TGCGCCAGCAGCGAACAGGTGGGGGCCAAAAACATTCAGTACTTC	CASSEQVGAKNIQYF
TRBV9	NA	NA	15	TRBJ2-1	TGTGCCAGCAGCGTACACGGGATAGGCGACAATGAGCAGTTCTTC	CASSVHGIGDNEQFF
TRBV2	TRBD1	NA	14	TRBJ2-5	TGTGCCAGCAGTAGATGGGACAGGCAAGAGACCCAGTACTTC	CASSRWDRQETQYF
TRBV9	NA	NA	13	TRBJ2-1	TGTGCCAGCAGCGTAGACGACAGCAATGAGCAGTTCTTC	CASSVDDSNEQFF
TRBV15	NA	NA	13	TRBJ2-7	TGTGCCACCAGCAGAGATCCTGAGTACGAGCAGTACTTC	CATSRDPEYEQYF
TRBV15	NA	NA	14	TRBJ1-1	TGTGCCACCAGCAGAGATAAGCTGAACACTGAAGCTTTCTTT	CATSRDKLNTEAFF
TRBV6-1	TRBD2	NA	17	TRBJ2-5	TGTGCCAGCAGTGAATACCTGGGGCTAGCGGGATTAGAGACCCAGTACTTC	CASSEYLGLAGLETQYF
TRBV4-1	TRBD2	NA	15	TRBJ2-1	TGCGCCAGCAGCCGCGGCGTAGCGGGGGGCAATGAGCAGTTCTTC	CASSRGVAGGNEQFF
TRBV11-2	TRBD2	NA	16	TRBJ2-1	TGTGCCAGCAGCTTAGATCGGGCTAGCGGAGGAAATGAGCAGTTCTTC	CASSLDRASGGNEQFF
TRBV4-2	TRBD1	NA	14	TRBJ1-2	TGTGCCAGCAGCTCATTCGACAGGGCTTCGGGCTACACCTTC	CASSSFDRASGYTF
TRBV11-2	NA	once	18	TRBJ1-4	TGTGCCAGCAGCCGGACAACAGGGTTAGCAGTGTTATATGAAAAACTGTTTTTT	CASSRTTGLAVLYEKLFF
TRBV4-3	TRBD2	NA	18	TRBJ2-2	TGCGCCAGCAGCCAAGCCCTAGCGGGAGATTTATACACCGGGGAGCTGTTTTTT	CASSQALAGDLYTGELFF
TRBV28	NA	NA	15	TRBJ2-7	TGTGCCAGCAGCTCATCCGGTAGAGCATCCTACGAGCAGTACTTC	CASSSSGRASYEQYF
TRBV7-3	TRBD2	once	17	TRBJ2-1	TGTGCCAGCAGCTCAACCCCCCCCCGAACTAGCGCGGGTGAGCAGTTCTTC	CASSSTPPRTSAGEQFF
TRBV27	TRBD2	NA	17	TRBJ2-1	TGTGCCAGCAGTTTCCCCGGGACTAGGAGGGCCATCAATGAGCAGTTCTTC	CASSFPGTRRAINEQFF
TRBV6-5	TRBD1	NA	12	TRBJ2-7	TGTGCCAGCAGCCCACAGGGGTACGAGCAGTACTTC	CASSPQGYEQYF
TRBV10-1	TRBD1	NA	14	TRBJ2-1	TGCGCCAGCGCCGGACAGGGGGGTGGGTATGAGCAGTTCTTC	CASAGQGGGYEQFF
TRBV18	TRBD1	NA	13	TRBJ2-7	TGTGCCAGCTCACCAACAGGGGCCCACGAGCAGTACTTC	CASSPTGAHEQYF
TRBV29-1	NA	NA	13	TRBJ2-7	TGCAGCGGACGCGACTCAAGCTCCTACGAGCAGTACTTC	CSGRDSSSYEQYF
TRBV5-1	TRBD1	many	15	TRBJ2-2	TGCGCCAGCAGCTCTGACAGGGGAGGCACCGGGGAGCTGTTTTTT	CASSSDRGGTGELFF
TRBV6-5	NA	NA	16	TRBJ2-3	TGTGCCAGCAGTTACTCTGGTGCGGAAAGCACAGATACGCAGTATTTT	CASSYSGAESTDTQYF
TRBV2	TRBD1	NA	14	TRBJ2-7	TGTGCCAGCAACCTCGACAGGGCCTCCTACGAGCAGTACTTC	CASNLDRASYEQYF
TRBV7-2	TRBD2	NA	16	TRBJ2-5	TGTGCCAGCAGCCCCCGAGCGGGGGGCCCTCAAGAGACCCAGTACTTC	CASSPRAGGPQETQYF
TRBV28	TRBD1	NA	18	TRBJ2-4	TGTGCCAGCAGTCCCTTTCTCGGCAGGGGGTCTGACAAAAACATTCAGTACTTC	CASSPFLGRGSDKNIQYF
TRBV28	NA	few	15	TRBJ2-2	TGTGCCAGCAGTTTAGGGGGCTCGGACACCGGGGAGCTGTTTTTT	CASSLGGSDTGELFF
TRBV28	NA	NA	14	TRBJ2-6	TGTGCCAGCGGGGGGGGCAATGGGGCCAACGTCCTGACTTTC	CASGGGNGANVLTF
TRBV20-1	TRBD1	few	11	TRBJ1-2	TGTACCACAGGGGGCCAGGATGGCTACACCTTC	CTTGGQDGYTF
TRBV28	NA	NA	11	TRBJ1-6	TGTGCCAGCAGTTTACGTTCACCCCTCCACTTT	CASSLRSPLHF
TRBV7-9	TRBD1	NA	17	TRBJ1-6	TGTGCCAGCAGCTACCAGCCCCGGACAGGGGGAGGTTCACCCCTCCACTTT	CASSYQPRTGGGSPLHF